The 8 T cell receptor beta chains presented below share a single source sample, sequenced in a study of immune reconstitution after stem cell transplant in scleroderma. TCRdb called the RT-PCR reads again in MiXCR, with one record for every CDR3 protein. The sample consists of 2,000 or so distinct CDR3 sequences, 15% to 20% of them appearing once. This material was obtained before or after autologous hematopoietic stem cell transplantation (not recorded which). Receptor source: a female donor with systemic sclerosis.

Only a few counts were recorded for this clonotype. The chain carries TRBV13 and TRBJ1-1, with 11 bases identical to TRBD1. Germline CDR1 reads PRHDT; CDR2 reads FYEKMQ (reference sequence). This CDR3 has 14 amino acids. V dropped 4 bases and J dropped 5; count of bases not matched to a gene: 3. CDR3 loop: CASSWDRGETEAFF. The CDR3 DNA reads TGTGCCAGCAGCTGGGACAGGGGGGAGACTGAAGCTTTCTTT.

This chain connects TRBV6-2 or TRBV6-3 to TRBJ2-7; D remains ambiguous. The CDR3 has 15 residues. Trimming pared 5 bases from V and 0 bases from J, leaving 14 bases between. CDR1 is MNHEY and CDR2 is SVGEGT in the germline V gene. This CDR3 reads CASSRTTSTSYEQYF. CDR3 DNA sequence: TGTGCCAGCAGTCGAACTACATCGACCTCCTACGAGCAGTACTTC.

This clonotype is judged medium-sized. The chain has TRBV12-3 or TRBV12-4 and TRBJ1-1; tentative D call: TRBD1 (6 bases). The CDR3 loop spans 14 amino acids. The germline V and J ends were trimmed by 2 bases and 5 bases, with 12 bases remaining between them. For the CDR3, the DNA is TGTGCCAGCAGTTTACGGGGGCAGAGGACTGAAGCTTTCTTT. Residues: CASSLRGQRTEAFF.

This clonotype is termed medium-sized. The chain couples TRBV20-1 to TRBJ2-1; D might be TRBD2 (6 bases). Trimming stripped 3 bases from V and 6 bases from J, with 9 bases between. The CDR3 consists of 12 residues. CDR1 DFQATT and CDR2 SNEGSKA come from the germline V gene (reference sequence). The chain's CDR3 is CSARRGVNEQFF. CDR3 nucleotides: TGCAGTGCTAGGCGGGGCGTCAATGAGCAGTTCTTC.

Judged by abundance, this clonotype is medium-sized (0.01 to 0.1%). V is TRBV15 and J is TRBJ1-2; D remains unclear. The length of the CDR3 is 17 residues. In germline, CDR1 is LNHNV, CDR2 YYDKDF (reference sequence). The ends were cut back, 5 bases at V and 0 bases at J, with 19 bases in the middle. The CDR3 region has the DNA TGTGCCACCAGCTCCTGGGAGGCAGCAATTTCTAACTATGGCTACACCTTC. This codes for CATSSWEAAISNYGYTF.

This clonotype is classed as medium-sized. The chain joins TRBV29-1 to TRBJ1-1; D uncertain. Deletions cut 6 bases from V and 6 bases from J, with 14 bases between. Germline CDR1 SQVTM, CDR2 ANQGSEA. The CDR3 is 12 residues long. The CDR3 protein is CSVARQGPEAFF. DNA for the CDR3: TGCAGCGTCGCTAGACAAGGCCCTGAAGCTTTCTTT. The full variable domain, in which reference TRBV29-1 and TRBJ1-1 provide the parts outside the CDR3, is SAVISQKPSRDICQRGTSLTIQCQVDSQVTMMFWYRQQPGQSLTLIATANQGSEATYESGFVIDKFPISRPNLTFSTLTVSNMSPEDSSIYLCSVARQGPEAFFGQGTRLTVV.

The chain links TRBV27 to TRBJ2-7; D call uncertain. This CDR3 is 13 amino acids long. Trimming took 3 bases from V and 6 from J, leaving 12 bases between them. CDR1 and CDR2 (germline): MNHEY, SMNVEV (reference sequence). Here the CDR3 reads CASSFYAWSEQYF. The CDR3 nucleotides are TGTGCCAGCAGTTTTTACGCCTGGAGCGAGCAGTACTTC.

The J gene is TRBJ2-2, the V gene TRBV5-1, with 7 bases that match TRBD1. There are 17 residues in the CDR3. Germline CDR1 SGHRS, CDR2 YFSETQ. The V and J ends lost 0 bases and 0 bases, in that order; junction bases with no gene match: 5. This CDR3 reads CASSLATGAANTGELFF. The CDR3 DNA sequence: TGCGCCAGCAGCTTGGCCACAGGGGCCGCGAACACCGGGGAGCTGTTTTTT.